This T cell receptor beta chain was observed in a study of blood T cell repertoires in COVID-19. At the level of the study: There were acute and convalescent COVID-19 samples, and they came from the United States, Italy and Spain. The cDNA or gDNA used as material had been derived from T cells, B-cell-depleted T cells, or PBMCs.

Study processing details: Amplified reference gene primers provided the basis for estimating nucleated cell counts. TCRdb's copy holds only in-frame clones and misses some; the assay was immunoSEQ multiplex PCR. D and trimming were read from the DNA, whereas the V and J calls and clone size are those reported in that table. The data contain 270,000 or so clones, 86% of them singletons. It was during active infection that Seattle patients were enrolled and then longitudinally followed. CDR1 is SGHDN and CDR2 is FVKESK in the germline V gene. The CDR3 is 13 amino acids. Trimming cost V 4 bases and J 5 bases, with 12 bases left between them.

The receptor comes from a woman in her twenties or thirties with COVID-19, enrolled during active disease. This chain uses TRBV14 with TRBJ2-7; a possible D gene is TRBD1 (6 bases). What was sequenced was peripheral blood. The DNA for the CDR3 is TGTGCCAGCAGCCCTACAGGGTACGACGAGCAGTACTTC. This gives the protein CASSPTGYDEQYF. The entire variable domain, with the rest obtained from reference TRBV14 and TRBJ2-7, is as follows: EAGVTQFPSHSVIEKGQTVTLRCDPISGHDNLYWYRRVMGKEIKFLLHFVKESKQDESGMPNNRFLAERTGGTYSTLKVQPAELEDSGVYFCASSPTGYDEQYFGPGTRLTVT.